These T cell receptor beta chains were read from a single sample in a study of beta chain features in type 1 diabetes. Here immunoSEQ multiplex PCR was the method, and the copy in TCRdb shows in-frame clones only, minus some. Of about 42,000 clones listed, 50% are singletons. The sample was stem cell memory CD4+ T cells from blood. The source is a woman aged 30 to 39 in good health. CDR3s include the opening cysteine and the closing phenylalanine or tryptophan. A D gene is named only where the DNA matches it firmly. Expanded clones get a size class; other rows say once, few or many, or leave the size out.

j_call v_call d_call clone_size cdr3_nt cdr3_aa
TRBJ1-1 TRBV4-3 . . TGCGCCAGCAGCCAAGAGATAACAAGAAACACTGAAGCTTTCTTT CASSQEITRNTEAFF
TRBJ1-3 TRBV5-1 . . TGCGCCAGCAGCGACGGGGGAGCGGCTGGAAACACCATATATTTT CASSDGGAAGNTIYF
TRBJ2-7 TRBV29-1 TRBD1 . TGCAGCGTTAGGGACAGGGTCGAGCAGTACTTC CSVRDRVEQYF
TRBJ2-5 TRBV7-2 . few TGTGCCAGCAGCGGGGCTGCGGGACAGACCCAGTACTTC CASSGAAGQTQYF
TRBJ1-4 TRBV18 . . TGTGCCAGCTCACCTTTATTTCCAGGAAGAACGACAACTAATGAAAAACTGTTTTTT CASSPLFPGRTTTNEKLFF
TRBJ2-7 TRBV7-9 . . TGTGCCAGCAGCTTAATTGGCCGCTACGAGCAGTACTTC CASSLIGRYEQYF
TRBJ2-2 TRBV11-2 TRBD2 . TGTGCCAGCAGCTTAGCGGGAGGGCGCACCGGGGAGCTGTTTTTT CASSLAGGRTGELFF
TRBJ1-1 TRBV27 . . TGTGCCAGCAGTCCCATACAGGGCCCCCCCACTGAAGCTTTCTTT CASSPIQGPPTEAFF
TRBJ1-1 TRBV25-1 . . TGTGCCAGCAGTCCCCAGCAACAGGGCTACTCTGAGGCTTTCTTT CASSPQQQGYSEAFF
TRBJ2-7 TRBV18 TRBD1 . TGTGCCAGCTCACCTAACCAGGGGGCGGGGGAGCAGTACTTC CASSPNQGAGEQYF
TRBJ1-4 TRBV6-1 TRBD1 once TGTGCCAGCAGTTCCAAGGACAGGGAAAAACTGTTTTTT CASSSKDREKLFF
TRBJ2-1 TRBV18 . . TGTGCCAGCTCACCGGGTGTCCGGGGCTACAATGAGCAGTTCTTC CASSPGVRGYNEQFF
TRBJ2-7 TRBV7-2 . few TGTGCCAGCAGCACAACTAACTACGAGCAGTACTTC CASSTTNYEQYF
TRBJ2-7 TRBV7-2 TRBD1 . TGTGCCAGCAGCTCCCCGGGACAGCGCTCCTACGAGCAGTACTTC CASSSPGQRSYEQYF
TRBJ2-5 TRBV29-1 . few TGCAGCGTAATAAGGGACAACCAGTACCAAGAGACCCAGTACTTC CSVIRDNQYQETQYF
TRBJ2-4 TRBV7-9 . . TGTGCCAGCAGCTTAGAGGGGCAGACCTTCCCGTACTTC CASSLEGQTFPYF
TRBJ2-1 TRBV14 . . TGTGCCAGCAGCGCAACAGGGCGGGTCTACAATGAGCAGTTCTTC CASSATGRVYNEQFF
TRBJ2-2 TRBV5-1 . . TGCGCCAGCAGCTTGGAACTTAACACCGGGGAGCTGTTTTTT CASSLELNTGELFF
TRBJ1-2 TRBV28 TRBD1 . TGTGCCAGCAGTGAGGGACAGGGGTGGGGCTACACCTTC CASSEGQGWGYTF
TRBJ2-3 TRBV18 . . TGTGCCAGCTCACCGACAGGCACAGATACGCAGTATTTT CASSPTGTDTQYF
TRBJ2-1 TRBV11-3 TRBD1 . TGTGCCAGCAGCTTAGACAGGGGGCCTTACAATGAGCAGTTCTTC CASSLDRGPYNEQFF
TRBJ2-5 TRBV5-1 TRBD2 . TGCGCCAGCAGCTTGGAACCAGCGGGAGGACAAGAGACCCAGTACTTC CASSLEPAGGQETQYF
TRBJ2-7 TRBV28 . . TGTGCCAGCAGCCGTCTGTACGAGCAGTACTTC CASSRLYEQYF
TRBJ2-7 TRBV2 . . TGTGCCAGCTTGATAGGCGGGGCCTACGAGCAGTACTTC CASLIGGAYEQYF
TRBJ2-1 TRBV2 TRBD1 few TGTGCCAGCACGGGACAGGGGGTTTATGAGCAGTTCTTC CASTGQGVYEQFF
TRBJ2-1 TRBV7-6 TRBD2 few TGTGCCAGCAGCTTAGTAGCGGGGTCCTACAATGAGCAGTTCTTC CASSLVAGSYNEQFF
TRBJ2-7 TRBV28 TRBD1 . TGTGCCAGCAATACCCGGGGACAGGGATCCTACGAGCAGTACTTC CASNTRGQGSYEQYF
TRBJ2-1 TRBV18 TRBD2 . TGTGCCAGCTCACCCGCGAGCGGGAGTGTTTTCAATGAGCAGTTCTTC CASSPASGSVFNEQFF
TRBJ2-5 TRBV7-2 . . TGTGCCAGCAGCTCTACCCTCGGGGAGACCCAGTACTTC CASSSTLGETQYF
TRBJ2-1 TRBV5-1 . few TGCGCCAGCAGCCCGACAGGAAGCTCCTACAATGAGCAGTTCTTC CASSPTGSSYNEQFF
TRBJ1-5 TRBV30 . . TGTGCCTGGAGCCCAGGTTTGGGCAATCAGCCCCAGCATTTT CAWSPGLGNQPQHF
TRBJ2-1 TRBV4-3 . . TGCGCCAGCAGCCGGGAGCCCTACAATGAGCAGTTCTTC CASSREPYNEQFF
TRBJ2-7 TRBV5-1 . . TGCGCCAGCAGCTCCCGACAACTTTCTGAGCAGTACTTC CASSSRQLSEQYF
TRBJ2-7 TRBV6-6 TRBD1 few TGTGCCAGCATCTCGACAGGGGGCTCCTTCGAGCAGTACTTC CASISTGGSFEQYF
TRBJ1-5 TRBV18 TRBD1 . TGTGCCAGCTCACCATTCAGGGGGGCTCAGCCCCAGCATTTT CASSPFRGAQPQHF
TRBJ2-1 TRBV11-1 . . TGTGCCAGCAGCTTGGGCACGGCCGAAAATGAGCAGTTCTTC CASSLGTAENEQFF
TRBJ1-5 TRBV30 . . TGTGCCTGGAAGAGCAGGGCAAATCAGCCCCAGCATTTT CAWKSRANQPQHF
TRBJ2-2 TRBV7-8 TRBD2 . TGTGCCAGCAGCCCCCGAATAGCGGGAGAACTCGCGAACACCGGGGAGCTGTTTTTT CASSPRIAGELANTGELFF
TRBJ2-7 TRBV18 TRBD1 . TGTGCCAGCTCACCCGACAGGGGATTGGCCTACGAGCAGTACTTC CASSPDRGLAYEQYF
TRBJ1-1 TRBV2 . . TGTGCCAGCAGATACCGGACACTGAACACTGAAGCTTTCTTT CASRYRTLNTEAFF
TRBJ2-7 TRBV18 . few TGTGCCAGCTCACCAGGTCCAGCGGTTAGCTCCTACGAGCAGTACTTC CASSPGPAVSSYEQYF
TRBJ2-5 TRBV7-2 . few TGTGCCAGCAGCTTAGTTACTTTTCGTGAGGAGACCCAGTACTTC CASSLVTFREETQYF
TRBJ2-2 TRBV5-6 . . TGTGCCAGCAGCTTGCTGCGACAGAGTAACACCGGGGAGCTGTTTTTT CASSLLRQSNTGELFF
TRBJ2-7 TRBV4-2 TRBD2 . TGTGCCAGCAGTCAAGCCAGCGGGAGCGCCCTAATTAACTACGAGCAGTACTTC CASSQASGSALINYEQYF
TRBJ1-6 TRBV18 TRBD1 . TGTGCCAGCTCACTGCCGGGACAGCAGAATTCACCCCTCCACTTT CASSLPGQQNSPLHF
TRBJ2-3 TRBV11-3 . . TGTGCCAGCAGCCCGGACATGGCAAGCACAGATACGCAGTATTTT CASSPDMASTDTQYF
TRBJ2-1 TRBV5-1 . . TGCGCCAGCAGCTCTGAACTGGAGTATAGTGAGCAGTTCTTC CASSSELEYSEQFF